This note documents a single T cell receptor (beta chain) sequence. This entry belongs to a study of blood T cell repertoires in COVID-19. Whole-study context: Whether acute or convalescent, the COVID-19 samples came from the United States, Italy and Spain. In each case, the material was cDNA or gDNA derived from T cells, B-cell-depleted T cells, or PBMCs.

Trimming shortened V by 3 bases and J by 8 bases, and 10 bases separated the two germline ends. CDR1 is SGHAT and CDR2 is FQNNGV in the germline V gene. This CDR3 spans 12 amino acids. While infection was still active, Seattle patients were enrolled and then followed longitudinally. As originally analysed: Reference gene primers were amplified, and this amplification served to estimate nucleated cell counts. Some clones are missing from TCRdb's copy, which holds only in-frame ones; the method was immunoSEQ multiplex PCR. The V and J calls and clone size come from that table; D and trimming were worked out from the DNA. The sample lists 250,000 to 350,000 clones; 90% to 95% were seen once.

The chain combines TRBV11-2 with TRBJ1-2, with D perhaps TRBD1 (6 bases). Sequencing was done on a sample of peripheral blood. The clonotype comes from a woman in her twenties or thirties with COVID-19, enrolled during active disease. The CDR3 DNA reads TGTGCCAGCAGCTTCACAGGGTGGGGCTACACCTTC. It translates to CASSFTGWGYTF.